This T cell receptor beta chain was obtained from a study of technical replicates of blood from a handful of donors. CDR1 and CDR2 (germline): LGHNT, FRNRAP. Trimming left V 5 bases short and J 5 bases short, with 18 bases between. The CDR3 is 15 residues long. Clones were read by immunoSEQ multiplex PCR, and TCRdb kept only the in-frame ones, dropping some. The repertoire holds some 13,000 clones, with around 82% as singletons. The chain has TRBV12-5 and TRBJ2-5, with a weak D call TRBD1 (7 bases). The TCR was taken from a human donor in good health. Material: PBMCs. The CDR3 protein is CASGITAGGWETQYF. Here the CDR3 DNA reads TGTGCTAGTGGTATAACTGCAGGGGGGTGGGAGACCCAGTACTTC.